This T cell receptor beta chain was captured by sequencing in a study of shared T cell receptors in the human thymus. The CDR3 consists of 14 residues. Germline V lookup: CDR1 SGDLS, CDR2 YYNGEE. J lost 8 bases, V lost 7 bases, and 10 bases had no gene match. Profiled with immunoSEQ multiplex PCR; TCRdb holds only in-frame clones, not every one. The sample records hundreds of thousands of clones, roughly 85% being singletons. This sample was also put to use in a study of human thymus T cells. From that study: Those donating were healthy Finnish infants in corrective surgery for congenital heart defects. Thymus tissue for the work was resected from patients undergoing corrective heart surgery. The authors found apparently biased V and J gene usage in thymic and blood repertoires. Unrelated people showed highly overlapping thymic repertoires, related research reported.

V and J are TRBV9 and TRBJ2-1; 9 bases fit TRBD1. This clonotype was obtained from a girl in the first two years of life with a congenital heart defect. Sequenced material: thymocytes. In DNA form, the CDR3 reads TGTGCCAGCCGGATCGGGACAGGGTATGATGAGCAGTTCTTC. Encoded protein: CASRIGTGYDEQFF.